This TCR beta chain was retrieved from a study of blood T cell repertoires in COVID-19. CDR3 size: 17 residues. Germline loops: CDR1 LNHDA, CDR2 SQIVND (reference sequence). Trimming left V 5 bases short and J 0 bases short, with 19 bases between. Authors' analysis steps: Reference gene primer amplification yielded estimated nucleated cell counts. The method was immunoSEQ multiplex PCR; TCRdb's version includes in-frame clones alone and lacks a portion of them. V and J calls and clone size are as listed in that table; D and trimming were resolved from the DNA. The profile covers more than 150,000 clones, with around 86% appearing a single time and around 8.3% taken by the ten largest.

The sequencing input was peripheral blood. The chain recombines TRBV19 with TRBJ1-1; D not resolved. The receptor was isolated from a man between 60 and 75 years old with acute or convalescent COVID-19. CDR3 sequence: CASSSYSPKTLNTEAFF. CDR3 coding DNA: TGTGCCAGTAGTTCTTACTCCCCCAAGACTTTGAACACTGAAGCTTTCTTT.